Given below is one TCR beta chain in context. This sample stems from a study of blood T cell repertoires in COVID-19. In the study overall: COVID-19 samples from acute and convalescent phases originated in the United States, Italy and Spain. Nucleic acid was either cDNA or gDNA, and it came from T cells, B-cell-depleted T cells, or PBMCs.

This CDR3 is 13 amino acids long. Trimming cost V 2 bases and J 8 bases, with 10 bases left between them. In germline, CDR1 is SGHTA, CDR2 FQGNSA. Using immunoSEQ multiplex PCR, the repertoire was profiled, and TCRdb retains in-frame clones only, with some absent. This table has 150,000 to 200,000 clones, roughly 85% appearing once. Sequencing input: peripheral blood. The receptor comes from a human donor in a cohort sampled during active COVID-19. The rearrangement links TRBV7-2 to TRBJ2-4; TRBD1 is a possible D gene (6 bases). DNA of the CDR3: TGTGCCAGCAGCTTAAACAGGGTAGACATTCAGTACTTC. Protein sequence: CASSLNRVDIQYF.